Presented here are 3 T cell receptor beta chains from one specimen sequenced in a study of T cells in Graves' hyperthyroidism and ophthalmopathy. Amplification of TCR beta CDR3 regions used RNA as the template. TCR CDR3 underwent first-round RT-PCR with the HTBI primer set. TCRdb re-called the multiplex PCR reads with MiXCR, one entry per CDR3 protein. The sample consists of 350,000 to 400,000 distinct CDR3 sequences, over 15% of them appearing once. The sample consisted of blood. The receptors here all came from a woman aged 18-30 years with Graves' hyperthyroidism.

Only a few counts were recorded for this clonotype. CDR3: CASSRPGLAENSYEQYF. The CDR3 DNA is TGTGCCAGCAGTCGACCCGGACTAGCGGAAAACTCCTACGAGCAGTACTTC. This chain connects TRBV6-4 to TRBJ2-7; 10 positions agree with TRBD2. The CDR3 loop spans 17 amino acids. V lost 5 bases and J lost 0; bases outside the gene matches: 10. From germline, CDR1 is MRHNA and CDR2 SNTAGT.

This clonotype was recorded many times. J is TRBJ2-7 and V is TRBV11-2; perhaps TRBD2 as D (5 bases). Germline V gives CDR1 SGHAT, CDR2 FQNNGV. Trimming pared 2 bases from V and 5 bases from J, leaving 10 bases between. CDR3 length: 13 amino acids. This chain's CDR3 is CASSLLLGNEQYF. As DNA, the CDR3 is TGTGCCAGCAGCTTACTACTAGGGAACGAGCAGTACTTC.

The sample holds many counts of this clonotype. The chain uses TRBV6-2 or TRBV6-3 and TRBJ2-2, with a possible D match to TRBD2 (6 bases). CDR1 and CDR2 (germline): MNHEY, SVGEGT. The CDR3 sequence is 19 residues long. Deletions cut 5 bases from V and 5 bases from J, with 27 bases between. The CDR3 DNA follows: TGTGCCAGCAGTCTCAAAGGAAGGCGGGGCCTCACGCTGACCGGGGAGCTGTTTTTT. Protein sequence: CASSLKGRRGLTLTGELFF.